This TCR beta chain was found in a study of blood T cell repertoires in COVID-19. As for the study in general: Material from acute and convalescent COVID-19 was sourced from the United States, Italy and Spain. Sources were T cells, B-cell-depleted T cells, or PBMCs; the material itself was cDNA or gDNA.

Germline V gives CDR1 SGHAT, CDR2 FQNNGV. The ends were cut back, 5 bases at V and 7 bases at J, with 17 bases in the middle. The CDR3 spans 15 residues. TCRdb's table, derived via immunoSEQ multiplex PCR, lists solely in-frame clones and lacks some. The sample has about 250,000 clones; around 83% are singletons. This clone was seen more than once but under ten times. The sequencing sample was made of peripheral blood. The source of this sequence is a man of 80 years or more with acute or convalescent COVID-19. This chain uses TRBV11-2 with TRBJ2-2; D perhaps matches TRBD1 (5 bases). The CDR3 reads CASSISRVFGGELFF. As DNA, the CDR3 is TGTGCCAGCAGCATTTCCAGGGTGTTTGGCGGGGAGCTGTTTTTT.